The clone carrying this TCR beta chain was recorded many times. Its antigen is currently unknown. Using RNA transcripts as the source, TCR beta CDR3 regions were amplified. RT-PCR in the first round (using the HTBI primer set) targeted the TCR CDR3. TCRdb analysed the multiplex PCR reads with MiXCR anew, one entry per CDR3 protein. The data contain some 300,000 distinct CDR3 sequences, 16% of them singletons. These data originate in a study of T cells in Graves' hyperthyroidism and ophthalmopathy. Turning to the study itself: Any treatment followed the collection of peripheral blood at initial diagnosis. Study outcomes and limitations: Ophthalmopathy was identified by the model a median about 6.4 months ahead of onset. Through a model of 13 V-J features, ophthalmopathy was separated from stable hyperthyroidism.

The V and J ends lost 0 bases and 8 bases respectively, with 10 bases between them. The CDR3 runs 14 residues. V gene TRBV12-3 or TRBV12-4 combines with J gene TRBJ1-4; D remains ambiguous. Sequencing was performed on blood. The TCR comes from a man aged 30-40 years with Graves' hyperthyroidism. The CDR3 sequence: CASSLAPGGEKLFF. CDR3 nucleotide sequence: TGTGCCAGCAGTTTAGCTCCTGGCGGGGAAAAACTGTTTTTT.